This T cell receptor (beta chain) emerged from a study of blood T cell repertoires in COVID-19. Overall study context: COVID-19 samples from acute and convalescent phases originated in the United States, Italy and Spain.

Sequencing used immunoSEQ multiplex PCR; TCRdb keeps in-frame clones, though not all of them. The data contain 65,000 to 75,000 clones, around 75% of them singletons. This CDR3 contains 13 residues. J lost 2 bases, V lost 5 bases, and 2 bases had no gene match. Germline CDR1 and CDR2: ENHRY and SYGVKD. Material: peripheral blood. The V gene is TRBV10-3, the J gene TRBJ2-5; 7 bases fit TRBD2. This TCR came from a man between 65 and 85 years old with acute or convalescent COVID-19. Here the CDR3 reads CAISFSGQETQYF. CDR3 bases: TGTGCCATCAGTTTTAGCGGGCAAGAGACCCAGTACTTC.